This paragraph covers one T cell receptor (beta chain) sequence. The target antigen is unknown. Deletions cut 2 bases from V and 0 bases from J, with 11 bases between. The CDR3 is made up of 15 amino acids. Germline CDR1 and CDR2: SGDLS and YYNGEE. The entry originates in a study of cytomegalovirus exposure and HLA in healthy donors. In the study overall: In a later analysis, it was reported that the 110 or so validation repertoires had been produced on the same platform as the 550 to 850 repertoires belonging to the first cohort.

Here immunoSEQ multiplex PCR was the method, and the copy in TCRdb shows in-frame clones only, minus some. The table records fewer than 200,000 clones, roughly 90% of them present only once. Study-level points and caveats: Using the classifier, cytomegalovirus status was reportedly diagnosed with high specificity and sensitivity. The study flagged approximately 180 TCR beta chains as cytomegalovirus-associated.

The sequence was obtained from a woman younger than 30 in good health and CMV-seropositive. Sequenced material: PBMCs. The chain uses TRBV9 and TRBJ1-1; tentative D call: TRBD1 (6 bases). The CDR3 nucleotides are TGTGCCAGCAGCGTGACCGGGACACTGAACACTGAAGCTTTCTTT. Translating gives CASSVTGTLNTEAFF.